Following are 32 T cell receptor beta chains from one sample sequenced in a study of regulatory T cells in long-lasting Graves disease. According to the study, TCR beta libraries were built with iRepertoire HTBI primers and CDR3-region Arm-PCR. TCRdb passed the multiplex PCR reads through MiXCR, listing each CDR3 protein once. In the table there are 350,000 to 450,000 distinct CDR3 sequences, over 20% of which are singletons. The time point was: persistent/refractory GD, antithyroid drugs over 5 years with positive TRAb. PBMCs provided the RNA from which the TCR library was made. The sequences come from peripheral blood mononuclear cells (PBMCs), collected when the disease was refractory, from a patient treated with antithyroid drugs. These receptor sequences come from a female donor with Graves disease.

The DNA for the CDR3 is TGTGCCACCAGCAGAGATGCGGGAGCCGTCGAGACCCAGTACTTC. Its protein product is CATSRDAGAVETQYF. The V and J genes are TRBV15 and TRBJ2-5; 7 bases align to TRBD2. CDR3 length: 15 amino acids. V lost 0 bases to trimming and J lost 5 bases; unmatched junction nucleotides: 6. Germline lookup yields CDR1 LNHNV and CDR2 YYDKDF (reference sequence).

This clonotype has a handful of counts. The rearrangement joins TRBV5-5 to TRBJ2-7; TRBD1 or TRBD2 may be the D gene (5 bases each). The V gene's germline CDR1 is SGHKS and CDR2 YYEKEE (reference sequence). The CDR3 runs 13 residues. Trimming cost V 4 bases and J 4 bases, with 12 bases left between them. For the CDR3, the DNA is TGTGCCAGCAGCGGGGGTCGGCAATACGAGCAGTACTTC. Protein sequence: CASSGGRQYEQYF.

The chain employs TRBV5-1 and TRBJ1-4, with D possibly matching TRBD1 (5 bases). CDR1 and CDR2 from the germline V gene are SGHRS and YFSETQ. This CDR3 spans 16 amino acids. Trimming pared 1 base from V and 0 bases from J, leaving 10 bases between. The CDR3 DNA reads TGCGCCAGCAGCTTGAGAGGGGCTGCAACTAATGAAAAACTGTTTTTT. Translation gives CASSLRGAATNEKLFF.

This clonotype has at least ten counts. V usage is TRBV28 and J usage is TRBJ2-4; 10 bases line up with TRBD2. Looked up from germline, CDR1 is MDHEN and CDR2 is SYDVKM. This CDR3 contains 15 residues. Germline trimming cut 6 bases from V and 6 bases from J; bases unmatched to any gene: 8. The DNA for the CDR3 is TGTGCCAGCAGCCAGACCATAGCGGGAGGAAACATTCAGTACTTC. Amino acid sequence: CASSQTIAGGNIQYF.

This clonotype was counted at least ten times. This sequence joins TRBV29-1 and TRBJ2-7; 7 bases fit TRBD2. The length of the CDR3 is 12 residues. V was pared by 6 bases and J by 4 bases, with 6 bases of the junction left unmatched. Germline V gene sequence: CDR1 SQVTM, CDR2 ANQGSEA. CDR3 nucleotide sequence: TGCAGCGTCGCGGGAGTAAGGTACGAGCAGTACTTC. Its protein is CSVAGVRYEQYF.

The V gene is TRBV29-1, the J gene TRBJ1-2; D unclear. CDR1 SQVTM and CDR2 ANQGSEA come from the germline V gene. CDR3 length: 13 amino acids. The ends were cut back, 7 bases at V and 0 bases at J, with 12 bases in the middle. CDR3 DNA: TGCAGCGCCGCGGGCTTAGCTAACTATGGCTACACCTTC. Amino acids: CSAAGLANYGYTF.

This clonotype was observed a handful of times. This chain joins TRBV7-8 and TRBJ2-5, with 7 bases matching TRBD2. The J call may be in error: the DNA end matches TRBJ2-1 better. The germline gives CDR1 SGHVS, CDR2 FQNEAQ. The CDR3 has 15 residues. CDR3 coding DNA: TGTGCCAGCATCCGGGGGGAGGGCATCCGAAATGAGCAGTTCTTC. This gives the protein CASIRGEGIRNEQFF.

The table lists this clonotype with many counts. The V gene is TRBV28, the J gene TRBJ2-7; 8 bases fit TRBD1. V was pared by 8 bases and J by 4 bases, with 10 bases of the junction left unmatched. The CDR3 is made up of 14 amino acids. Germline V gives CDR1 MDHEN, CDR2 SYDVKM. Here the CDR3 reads CASQYAGGPYEQYF. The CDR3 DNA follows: TGTGCCAGCCAGTACGCAGGGGGCCCGTACGAGCAGTACTTC. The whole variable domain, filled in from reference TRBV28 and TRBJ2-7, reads DVKVTQSSRYLVKRTGEKVFLECVQDMDHENMFWYRQDPGLGLRLIYFSYDVKMKEKGDIPEGYSVSREKKERFSLILESASTNQTSMYLCASQYAGGPYEQYFGPGTRLTVT.

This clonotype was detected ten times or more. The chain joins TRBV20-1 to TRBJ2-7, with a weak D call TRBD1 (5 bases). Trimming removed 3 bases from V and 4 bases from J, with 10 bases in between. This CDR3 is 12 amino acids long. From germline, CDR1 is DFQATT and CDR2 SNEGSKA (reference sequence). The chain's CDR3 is CSARERGYEQYF. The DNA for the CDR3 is TGCAGTGCTAGGGAAAGGGGTTACGAGCAGTACTTC.

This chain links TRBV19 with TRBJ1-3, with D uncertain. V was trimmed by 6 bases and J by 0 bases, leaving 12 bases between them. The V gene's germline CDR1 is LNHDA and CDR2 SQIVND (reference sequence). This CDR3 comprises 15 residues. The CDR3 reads CASRPTLSSGNTIYF. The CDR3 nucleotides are TGTGCCAGTAGACCTACACTCAGCTCTGGAAACACCATATATTTT.

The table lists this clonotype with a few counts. CDR3 in DNA: TGTGCCAGCAGTTACTCCGAGTCCGGGGAGCTGTTTTTT. Protein: CASSYSESGELFF. The gene calls are TRBV6-2 or TRBV6-3 and TRBJ2-2, with D hard to call. The length of the CDR3 is 13 residues. The V gene lost 0 bases and the J gene lost 6 bases, with 5 bases spanning the gap. Germline lookup yields CDR1 MNHEY and CDR2 SVGEGT.

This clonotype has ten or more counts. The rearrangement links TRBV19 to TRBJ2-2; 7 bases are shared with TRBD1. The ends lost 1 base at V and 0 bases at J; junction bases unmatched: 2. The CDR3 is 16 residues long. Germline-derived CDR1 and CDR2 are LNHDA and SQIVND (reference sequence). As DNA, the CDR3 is TGTGCCAGTAGTATAGCAGGGACAGCGAACACCGGGGAGCTGTTTTTT. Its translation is CASSIAGTANTGELFF.

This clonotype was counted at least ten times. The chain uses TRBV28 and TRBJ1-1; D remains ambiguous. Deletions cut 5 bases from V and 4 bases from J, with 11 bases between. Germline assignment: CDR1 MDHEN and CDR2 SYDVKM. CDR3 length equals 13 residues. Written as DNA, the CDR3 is TGTGCCAGCAGTCGCCCCGTGGGCACTGAAGCTTTCTTT. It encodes CASSRPVGTEAFF.

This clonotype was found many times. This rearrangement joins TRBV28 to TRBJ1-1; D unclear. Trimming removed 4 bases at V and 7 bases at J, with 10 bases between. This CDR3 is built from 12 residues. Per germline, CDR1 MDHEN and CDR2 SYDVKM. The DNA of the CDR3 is TGTGCCAGCAGTTGGAAAACGGTTGAAGCTTTCTTT. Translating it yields CASSWKTVEAFF.

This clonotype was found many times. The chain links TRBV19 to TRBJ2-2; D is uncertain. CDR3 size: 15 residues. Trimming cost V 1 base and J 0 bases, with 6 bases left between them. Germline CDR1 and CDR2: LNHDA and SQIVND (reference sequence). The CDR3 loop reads CASSIATPNTGELFF. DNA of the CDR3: TGTGCCAGTAGTATAGCTACCCCGAACACCGGGGAGCTGTTTTTT.

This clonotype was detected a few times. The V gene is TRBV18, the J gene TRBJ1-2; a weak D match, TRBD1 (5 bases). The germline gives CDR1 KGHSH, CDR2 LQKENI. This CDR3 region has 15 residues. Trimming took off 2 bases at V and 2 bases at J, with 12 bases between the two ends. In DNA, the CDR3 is TGTGCCAGCTCACCAGGGGCAGGGCTGAACTATGGCTACACCTTC. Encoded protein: CASSPGAGLNYGYTF.

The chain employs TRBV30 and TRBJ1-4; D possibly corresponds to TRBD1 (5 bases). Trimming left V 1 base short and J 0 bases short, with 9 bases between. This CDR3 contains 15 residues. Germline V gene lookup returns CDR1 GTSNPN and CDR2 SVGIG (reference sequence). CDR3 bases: TGTGCCTGGAGTGGACAGCGAACAACTAATGAAAAACTGTTTTTT. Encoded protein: CAWSGQRTTNEKLFF. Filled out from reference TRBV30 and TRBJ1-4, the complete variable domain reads SQTIHQWPATLVQPVGSPLSLECTVEGTSNPNLYWYRQAAGRGLQLLFYSVGIGQISSEVPQNLSASRPQDRQFILSSKKLLLSDSGFYLCAWSGQRTTNEKLFFGSGTQLSVL.

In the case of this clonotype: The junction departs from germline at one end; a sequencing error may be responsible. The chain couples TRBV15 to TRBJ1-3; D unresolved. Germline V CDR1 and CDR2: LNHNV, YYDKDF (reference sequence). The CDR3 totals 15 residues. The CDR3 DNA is TGTGCCGCCAGCAGAGTTTGGTCCTCTGGAAACACCATATATTTT. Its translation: CAASRVWSSGNTIYF.

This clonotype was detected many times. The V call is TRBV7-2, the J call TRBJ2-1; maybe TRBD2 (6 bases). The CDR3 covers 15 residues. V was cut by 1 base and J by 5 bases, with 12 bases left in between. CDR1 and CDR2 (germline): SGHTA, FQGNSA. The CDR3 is CASSLEGTSHNEQFF. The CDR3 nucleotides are TGTGCCAGCAGCTTAGAAGGGACTTCCCACAATGAGCAGTTCTTC. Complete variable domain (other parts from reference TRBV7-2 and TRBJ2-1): GAGVSQSPSNKVTEKGKDVELRCDPISGHTALYWYRQSLGQGLEFLIYFQGNSAPDKSGLPSDRFSAERTGGSVSTLTIQRTQQEDSAVYLCASSLEGTSHNEQFFGPGTRLTVL.

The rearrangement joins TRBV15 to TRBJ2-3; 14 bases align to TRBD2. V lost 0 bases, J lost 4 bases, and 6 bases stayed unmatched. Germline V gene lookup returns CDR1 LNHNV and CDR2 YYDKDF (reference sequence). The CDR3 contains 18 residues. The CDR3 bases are TGTGCCACCAGCAGAGAAGGGACTAGCGGGAGAAGCGCAGATACGCAGTATTTT. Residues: CATSREGTSGRSADTQYF.

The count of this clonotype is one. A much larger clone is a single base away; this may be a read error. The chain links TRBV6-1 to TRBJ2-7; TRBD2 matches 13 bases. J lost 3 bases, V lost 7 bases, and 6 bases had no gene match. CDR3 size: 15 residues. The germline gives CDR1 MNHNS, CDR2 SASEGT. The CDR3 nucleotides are TGTGCCAGCAAGGGGACTAGCGGGACTATCTACGAGCAGTACTTC. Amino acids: CASKGTSGTIYEQYF.

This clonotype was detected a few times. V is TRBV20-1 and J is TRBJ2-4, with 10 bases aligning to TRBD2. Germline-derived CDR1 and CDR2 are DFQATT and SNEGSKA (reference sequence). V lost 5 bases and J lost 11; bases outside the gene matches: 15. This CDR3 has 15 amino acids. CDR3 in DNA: TGCAGTGCTTCCCCCTCTGGGGCTAGCGGGAGTCTTCAGTACTTC. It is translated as CSASPSGASGSLQYF.

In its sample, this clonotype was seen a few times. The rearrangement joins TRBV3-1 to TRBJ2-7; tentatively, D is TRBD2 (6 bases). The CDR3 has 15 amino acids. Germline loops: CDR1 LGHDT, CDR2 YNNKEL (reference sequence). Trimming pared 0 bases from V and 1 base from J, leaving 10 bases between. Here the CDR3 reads CASSQDFGGSYEQYF. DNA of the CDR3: TGTGCCAGCAGCCAAGATTTCGGAGGGTCCTACGAGCAGTACTTC.

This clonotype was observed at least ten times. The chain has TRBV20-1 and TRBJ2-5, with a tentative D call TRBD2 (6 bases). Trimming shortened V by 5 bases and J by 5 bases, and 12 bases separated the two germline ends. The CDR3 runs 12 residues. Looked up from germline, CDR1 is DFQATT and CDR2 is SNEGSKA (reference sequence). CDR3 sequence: CSAPGSGETQYF. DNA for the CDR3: TGCAGTGCTCCCGGGAGTGGGGAGACCCAGTACTTC.

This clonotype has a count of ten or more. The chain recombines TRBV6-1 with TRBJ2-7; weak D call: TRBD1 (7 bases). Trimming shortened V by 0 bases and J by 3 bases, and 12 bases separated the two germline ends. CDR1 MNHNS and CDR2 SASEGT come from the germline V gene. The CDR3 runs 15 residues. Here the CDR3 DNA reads TGTGCCAGCAGTGAAGCGGCAGGGGGAGGCTACGAGCAGTACTTC. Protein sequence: CASSEAAGGGYEQYF.

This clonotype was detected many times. Written as DNA, the CDR3 is TGTGCCACCAGCAGAGCCGGGACAAGGCAAGAGACCCAGTACTTC. Encoded protein: CATSRAGTRQETQYF. This chain joins TRBV15 and TRBJ2-5, with a weak D call TRBD1 (6 bases). Germline CDR1 reads LNHNV; CDR2 reads YYDKDF (reference sequence). Deletions cut 1 base from V and 2 bases from J, with 11 bases between. There are 15 residues in the CDR3.

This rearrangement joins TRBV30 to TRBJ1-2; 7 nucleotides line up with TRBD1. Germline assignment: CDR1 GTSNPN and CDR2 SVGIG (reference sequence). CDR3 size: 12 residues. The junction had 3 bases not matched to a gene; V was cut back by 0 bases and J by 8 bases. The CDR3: CAWSVTGSGYTF. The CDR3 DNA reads TGTGCCTGGAGTGTGACAGGGAGCGGCTACACCTTC.

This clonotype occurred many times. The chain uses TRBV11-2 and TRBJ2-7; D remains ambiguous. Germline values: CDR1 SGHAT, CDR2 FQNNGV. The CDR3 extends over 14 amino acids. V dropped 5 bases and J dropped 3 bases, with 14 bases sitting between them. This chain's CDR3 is CASSRRWQSYEQYF. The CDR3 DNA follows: TGTGCCAGCAGCCGAAGGTGGCAGAGCTACGAGCAGTACTTC.

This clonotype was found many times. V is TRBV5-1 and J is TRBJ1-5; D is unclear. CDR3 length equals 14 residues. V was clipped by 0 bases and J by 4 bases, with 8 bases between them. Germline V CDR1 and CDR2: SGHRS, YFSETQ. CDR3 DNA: TGCGCCAGCAGCTTGGGGGGAAGGAATCAGCCCCAGCATTTT. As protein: CASSLGGRNQPQHF.

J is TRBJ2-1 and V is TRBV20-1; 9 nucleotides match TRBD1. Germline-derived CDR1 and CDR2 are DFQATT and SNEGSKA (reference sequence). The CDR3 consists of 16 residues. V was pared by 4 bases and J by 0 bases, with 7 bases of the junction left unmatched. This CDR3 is CSATTGGPLSYNEQFF. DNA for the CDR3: TGCAGTGCTACGACAGGGGGGCCCCTCTCCTACAATGAGCAGTTCTTC.

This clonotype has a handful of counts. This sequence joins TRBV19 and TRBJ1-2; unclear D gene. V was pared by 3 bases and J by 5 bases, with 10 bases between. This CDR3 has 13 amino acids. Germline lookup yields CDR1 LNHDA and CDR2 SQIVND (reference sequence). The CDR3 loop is CASSIQALYGYTF. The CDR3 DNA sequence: TGTGCCAGTAGTATCCAGGCGCTTTATGGCTACACCTTC.

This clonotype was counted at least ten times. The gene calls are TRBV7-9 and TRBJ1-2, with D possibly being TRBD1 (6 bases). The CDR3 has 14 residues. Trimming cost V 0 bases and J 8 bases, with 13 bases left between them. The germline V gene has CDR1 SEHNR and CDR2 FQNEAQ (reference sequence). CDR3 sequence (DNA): TGTGCCAGCAGCTTAGCGATCTGGGGGCGCGGCTACACCTTC. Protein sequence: CASSLAIWGRGYTF.